The clone carrying this T cell receptor beta chain appeared many times. Germline loops: CDR1 SGHRS, CDR2 YFSETQ. Trimming left V 4 bases short and J 1 base short, with 20 bases between. The CDR3 loop spans 18 amino acids. Genomic DNA served as template for TCR beta VDJ and CDR3 profiling. TCRdb redid the calling of the reads with MiXCR, one entry per CDR3 protein. The table has more than 150,000 distinct CDR3 sequences, about 47% seen once. The sample originates from a study of CD8+CD57+ T cells in acquired aplastic anemia. This receptor was obtained from a human donor in good health. The material sequenced was sorted CD4+, CD8+, or CD8+CD57+ T cells (not recorded which) from PBMCs. The chain employs TRBV5-1 and TRBJ2-2; TRBD2 might be the D (5 bases). In nucleotides, the CDR3 is TGCGCCAGCAGCAAGACTTTTCTAGCTGAGCTGAACACCGGGGAGCTGTTTTTT. Its protein product is CASSKTFLAELNTGELFF.